The rows below give T cell receptor beta chains drawn from one sample of a study of T cells of healthy individuals. MiXCR, run by TCRdb on the 5' RACE reads, gives a single entry per CDR3 protein. The sample shows about 96,000 distinct CDR3 sequences, under 20% of them seen only once. The receptor source for this set is a human donor in good health. CDR3s include the opening cysteine and the closing phenylalanine or tryptophan. A D gene is named only where the DNA matches it firmly. Size tells how often a clone was seen (once, few, many) or the class of an expanded clone, and some rows leave it out.

D gene	V gene	J gene	clone size	CDR3 protein	CDR3 DNA
.	TRBV5-6	TRBJ2-3	.	CASSLISREPSTDTQYF	TGTGCCAGCAGCTTGATCAGCCGGGAGCCCTCCACAGATACGCAGTATTTT
.	TRBV11-2	TRBJ2-1	many	CASSLGSSYNEQFF	TGTGCCAGCAGCTTGGGTAGCTCCTACAATGAGCAGTTCTTC
TRBD2	TRBV6-6	TRBJ2-7	few	CASSWLAGPSYEQYF	TGTGCCAGCAGTTGGCTAGCGGGGCCATCCTACGAGCAGTACTTC
.	TRBV7-3	TRBJ1-1	.	CASSPRGPSTTEAFF	TGTGCCAGCAGCCCCCGGGGGCCCTCGACCACTGAAGCTTTCTTT
TRBD1	TRBV15	TRBJ1-4	few	CATSRKQGAKEKLFF	TGTGCCACCAGCAGAAAACAGGGGGCTAAAGAAAAACTGTTTTTT
TRBD2	TRBV3-1	TRBJ2-1	many	CASSPLAGTYNEQFF	TGTGCCAGCAGCCCATTAGCGGGGACCTACAATGAGCAGTTCTTC
.	TRBV10-3	TRBJ1-6	.	CAIRGRLGSPLHF	TGTGCCATCAGGGGGCGGTTGGGTTCACCCCTCCACTTT
.	TRBV20-1	TRBJ1-1	many	CSAARPGSEAFF	TGCAGTGCTGCCAGACCCGGTTCTGAAGCTTTCTTT
.	TRBV4-1	TRBJ1-1	many	CASSQPTGNTEAFF	TGCGCCAGCAGCCAACCGACAGGGAACACTGAAGCTTTCTTT
TRBD1	TRBV24-1	TRBJ2-1	many	CATSDSGTGNNEQFF	TGTGCCACCAGTGATTCCGGGACAGGCAACAATGAGCAGTTCTTC
.	TRBV30	TRBJ1-6	many	CAWSPGSNSPLHF	TGTGCCTGGAGTCCCGGGAGTAATTCACCCCTCCACTTT
TRBD2	TRBV27	TRBJ2-5	.	CASRGLAGGGETQYF	TGTGCCAGCAGAGGACTAGCGGGAGGCGGAGAGACCCAGTACTTC
TRBD1	TRBV9	TRBJ2-2	.	CASSVTDRGTGELFF	TGTGCCAGCAGCGTCACTGACAGGGGTACCGGGGAGCTGTTTTTT
.	TRBV20-1	TRBJ2-7	.	CSGTASSYEQYF	TGCAGTGGGACAGCGTCCTCCTACGAGCAGTACTTC
.	TRBV2	TRBJ2-1	.	CASSSEPTRGAHNEQFF	TGTGCCAGCAGTAGTGAACCCACCCGTGGAGCCCACAATGAGCAGTTCTTC
TRBD2	TRBV12-3/TRBV12-4	TRBJ2-2	many	CASSPSWGGTGELFF	TGTGCCAGCAGTCCCTCGTGGGGGGGCACCGGGGAGCTGTTTTTT
.	TRBV6-5	TRBJ2-2	.	CASGRDHTGELFF	TGTGCCAGCGGCCGGGACCACACCGGGGAGCTGTTTTTT
TRBD1	TRBV2	TRBJ1-2	many	CASRADRGTYGYTF	TGTGCCAGCAGGGCTGACAGGGGGACATATGGCTACACCTTC
.	TRBV9	TRBJ2-7	few	CASSVGGRLYSPYEQYF	TGTGCCAGCAGCGTAGGTGGTCGGCTTTACTCGCCCTACGAGCAGTACTTC
.	TRBV12-3/TRBV12-4	TRBJ1-5	many	CASSPTTGNQPQHF	TGTGCCAGCAGCCCCACAACAGGTAATCAGCCCCAGCATTTT
.	TRBV3-1	TRBJ2-5	.	CASTLKETQYF	TGTGCCAGCACCCTCAAGGAGACCCAGTACTTC
.	TRBV12-3/TRBV12-4	TRBJ2-6	many	CASSPHSTGANVLTF	TGTGCCAGCAGTCCCCACAGCACTGGGGCCAACGTCCTGACTTTC
.	TRBV28	TRBJ1-1	few	CASLGGLLNTEAFF	TGTGCCAGCTTGGGGGGACTTCTGAACACTGAAGCTTTCTTT
.	TRBV7-9	TRBJ1-6	few	CASSPDRSGHSPLHF	TGTGCCAGCAGCCCCGACAGGAGTGGACATTCACCCCTCCACTTT
.	TRBV10-3	TRBJ2-7	.	CGIRPLASYEQYF	TGTGGCATCCGGCCTCTAGCGAGTTACGAGCAGTACTTC
TRBD2	TRBV27	TRBJ2-5	many	CASSYREGDSETQYF	TGTGCCAGCAGCTACCGGGAGGGGGATAGTGAGACCCAGTACTTC
.	TRBV20-1	TRBJ1-5	many	CSARRQGNQPQHF	TGCAGTGCTAGGAGGCAGGGCAATCAGCCCCAGCATTTT
.	TRBV5-1	TRBJ1-5	once	CANRRSNQPQHF	TGCGCCAATAGAAGGAGCAATCAGCCCCAGCATTTT
TRBD2	TRBV6-5	TRBJ2-3	many	CASSYLAGGEADTQYF	TGTGCCAGCAGTTACTTGGCGGGAGGTGAGGCAGATACGCAGTATTTT
.	TRBV27	TRBJ1-2	.	CASSLKRNYGYTF	TGTGCCAGCAGTTTAAAACGGAACTATGGCTACACCTTC
.	TRBV2	TRBJ1-1	.	CASSEQNTEAFF	TGTGCCAGCAGTGAACAGAACACTGAAGCTTTCTTT
.	TRBV6-2/TRBV6-3	TRBJ2-3	.	CASRRQAADTQYF	TGTGCCAGCAGGAGACAGGCCGCAGATACGCAGTATTTT
.	TRBV28	TRBJ2-1	.	CASSPRWGANEQFF	TGTGCCAGCAGCCCACGGTGGGGGGCGAATGAGCAGTTCTTC
.	TRBV7-3	TRBJ2-1	.	CASSSKGGLNPYNEQFF	TGTGCCAGCAGCTCTAAGGGGGGACTCAACCCGTACAATGAGCAGTTCTTC
TRBD2	TRBV3-1	TRBJ2-7	few	CASSQVGIAGAGEQYF	TGTGCCAGCAGCCAAGTCGGGATAGCGGGAGCGGGCGAGCAGTACTTC
.	TRBV29-1	TRBJ2-3	medium-sized	CSVEGVNTQYF	TGCAGCGTTGAAGGTGTGAATACGCAGTATTTT
TRBD1	TRBV20-1	TRBJ1-4	many	CSADRGRGEKLFF	TGCAGTGCAGACAGGGGGCGAGGTGAAAAACTGTTTTTT
TRBD1	TRBV20-1	TRBJ1-6	few	CSARDRDRGNSPLHF	TGCAGTGCTAGAGATAGGGACAGGGGTAATTCACCCCTCCACTTT
.	TRBV10-3	TRBJ2-3	.	CAISGQATDTQYF	TGTGCCATCAGTGGACAGGCCACAGATACGCAGTATTTT
TRBD2	TRBV12-3/TRBV12-4	TRBJ2-1	few	CASSSSGLAKKNEQFF	TGTGCCAGCAGTTCCTCGGGACTAGCGAAAAAGAATGAGCAGTTCTTC
.	TRBV11-1	TRBJ1-4	few	CASSSVEANEKLFF	TGTGCCAGCAGCTCAGTGGAGGCTAATGAAAAACTGTTTTTT
.	TRBV11-2	TRBJ1-5	.	CASSLGGFLGNQPQHF	TGTGCCAGCAGCTTAGGGGGCTTTCTGGGCAATCAGCCCCAGCATTTT
.	TRBV25-1	TRBJ1-5	.	CASSARGQPQHF	TGTGCCAGCAGTGCCCGGGGTCAGCCCCAGCATTTT
.	TRBV5-1	TRBJ1-1	.	CASSLRLTNTEAFF	TGCGCCAGCAGCTTGAGGTTAACAAACACTGAAGCTTTCTTT
TRBD1	TRBV4-2	TRBJ2-5	few	CASSQENRGVQETQYF	TGTGCCAGCAGCCAAGAAAACAGGGGGGTTCAAGAGACCCAGTACTTC
.	TRBV2	TRBJ2-2	.	CASSVFREAGELFF	TGTGCCAGCAGTGTATTCAGGGAGGCCGGGGAGCTGTTTTTT
TRBD1	TRBV6-5	TRBJ1-2	.	CASSSTRSGGVIGYTF	TGTGCCAGCAGTTCAACCAGGTCAGGGGGAGTTATCGGCTACACCTTC
.	TRBV5-1	TRBJ1-5	many	CASSLDTANQPQHF	TGCGCCAGCAGCTTGGATACAGCGAATCAGCCCCAGCATTTT
TRBD1	TRBV27	TRBJ2-3	.	CASSVPGQGPYF	TGTGCCAGCAGTGTCCCGGGACAGGGGCCTTATTTT
.	TRBV12-3/TRBV12-4	TRBJ2-3	.	CASSLGRANPDTQYF	TGTGCCAGCAGTTTGGGTCGAGCGAATCCAGATACGCAGTATTTT
TRBD1	TRBV10-3	TRBJ2-3	few	CAIMGTGIDTQYF	TGTGCCATCATGGGGACAGGGATAGATACGCAGTATTTT
TRBD1	TRBV20-1	TRBJ1-5	many	CSAIRADRVRGNQPQHF	TGCAGTGCTATTAGGGCGGACAGGGTAAGGGGCAATCAGCCCCAGCATTTT